The clone carrying this T cell receptor beta chain was picked up many times. Its antigen is unknown. The investigators amplified TCR beta CDR3 regions from RNA transcripts. The HTBI primer set drove a first-round RT-PCR of the TCR CDR3. TCRdb re-analysed the multiplex PCR reads in MiXCR, keeping a single row per CDR3 protein. Of roughly 700,000 distinct CDR3 sequences in the sample, around 15% are singletons; the top ten hold about 10%. The data were obtained in a study of T cells in Graves' hyperthyroidism and ophthalmopathy. Study-wide results and limits: A median around 5.9 months before onset, the model predicted ophthalmopathy.

Investigators excluded patients with uncontrolled infection, other autoimmune disease, pregnancy or lactation. The ends lost 3 bases at V and 0 bases at J; junction bases unmatched: 13. Germline loops: CDR1 DFQATT, CDR2 SNEGSKA (reference sequence). This CDR3 comprises 18 residues. This sequence joins TRBV20-1 and TRBJ2-1; the match to TRBD2 covers 8 bases. Source material: blood. This TCR was sampled from a woman aged 18-29 years with Graves' hyperthyroidism. The CDR3 region has the DNA TGCAGTGCTAGGGGGGGACTAGGGCCCGAAAGCTCCTACAATGAGCAGTTCTTC. Its translation is CSARGGLGPESSYNEQFF.